This TCR beta chain emerged from a study of blood T cell repertoires in COVID-19. Study information: From T cells, B-cell-depleted T cells, or PBMCs came the material, which was cDNA or gDNA.

In its sample, this clone was seen once. Authors' analysis steps: For nucleated cells, counts were estimated from reference gene primer amplification. Some clones are missing from TCRdb's copy, which holds only in-frame ones; the method was immunoSEQ multiplex PCR. V and J calls and clone size come straight from that table; D and trimming were deduced from the DNA. The data contain fewer than 150,000 clones, about 76% of them singletons. Germline V lookup: CDR1 SGHNT, CDR2 YYREEE (reference sequence). CDR3 length: 15 amino acids. Trimming at V came to 4 bases and at J to 3 bases, leaving 7 bases not matched to a gene.

This TCR was recovered from a man older than 75 with acute or convalescent COVID-19. The sequenced sample consisted of peripheral blood. V is TRBV5-4 and J is TRBJ2-7; TRBD2 matches 10 bases. Here the CDR3 DNA reads TGTGCCAGCAGCCCCGGACTAGCGGAGAACTACGAGCAGTACTTC. As protein: CASSPGLAENYEQYF. The complete variable domain, with remaining parts taken from reference TRBV5-4 and TRBJ2-7, reads ETGVTQSPTHLIKTRGQQVTLRCSSQSGHNTVSWYQQALGQGPQFIFQYYREEENGRGNFPPRFSGLQFPNYSSELNVNALELDDSALYLCASSPGLAENYEQYFGPGTRLTVT.